Included here is one TCR beta chain sequence, with context. As yet, its antigen is unknown. The germline V gene encodes CDR1 SEHNR and CDR2 FQNEAQ (reference sequence). The CDR3 consists of 14 residues. V dropped 4 bases and J dropped 3; count of bases not matched to a gene: 6. This sample is part of a study of cytomegalovirus exposure and HLA in healthy donors. Study in general: The approximately 130 validation repertoires were reported in a later analysis to have been generated on the same platform as the approximately 700 first-cohort repertoires.

Findings of the study overall: Diagnosis of cytomegalovirus status made by the classifier reportedly showed high specificity and sensitivity. A few of the chains that were CMV-associated were confirmed in vitro to be specific for CMV antigens. Researchers counted 180 or so TCR beta chains as cytomegalovirus-associated.

Some clones are missing from TCRdb's copy, which holds only in-frame ones; the method was immunoSEQ multiplex PCR. In the table there are some 140,000 clones, around 85% of which are singletons. Sequencing used PBMCs. The chain uses TRBV7-9 and TRBJ2-7; the match to TRBD1 covers 7 bases. The source of this sequence is a man between 18 and 35 years old in good health and CMV-seronegative. CDR3 in DNA: TGTGCCAGCAGCTGGGACAGCGGAAGCTACGAGCAGTACTTC. The encoded protein is CASSWDSGSYEQYF.